These 26 T cell receptor beta chains were sequenced from one sample in a study of CD8+ T cells in alopecia areata. Once RNA had been extracted, it was reverse transcribed into cDNA to act as the sequencing template. The protocol was immunoSEQ multiplex PCR, while the TCRdb copy is restricted to in-frame clones and leaves out a portion. Of 150,000 to 200,000 clones listed, around 64% are singletons. Treatment: oral pan-JAK inhibitor, 5-10 mg twice daily. Sequencing used CD4+ T cells sorted from blood, obtained at week 49, from a patient treated with tofacitinib. The receptors come from a human donor with alopecia areata.

The chain couples TRBV29-1 to TRBJ1-2, with a possible D match to TRBD1 (5 bases). Germline CDR1 is SQVTM and CDR2 is ANQGSEA. Trimming cost V 5 bases and J 7 bases, with 11 bases left between them. The CDR3 has 11 residues. This chain's CDR3 is CSVMGDFGYTF. Here the CDR3 DNA reads TGCAGCGTTATGGGGGATTTTGGCTACACCTTC.

This clone was seen only a few times. The V and J genes are TRBV10-2 and TRBJ2-7; D might be TRBD1 (5 bases). Trimming removed 3 bases at V and 7 bases at J, with 16 bases between. In germline, CDR1 is WSHSY, CDR2 SAAADI. The CDR3 extends over 14 amino acids. CDR3 DNA sequence: TGCGCCAGCAGTGAAATTGGGGCCGAAGGGGAGCAGTACTTC. Its protein is CASSEIGAEGEQYF.

This sequence joins TRBV6-5 and TRBJ1-5; 7 nucleotides align to TRBD1. CDR3 length: 13 amino acids. Per germline, CDR1 MNHEY and CDR2 SVGAGI. The V segment lost 6 bases and the J segment 5 bases; nucleotides outside the gene matches: 4. CDR3 protein: CASSWDSDQPQHF. The DNA for the CDR3 is TGTGCCAGCAGCTGGGACAGTGATCAGCCCCAGCATTTT.

The chain is built from TRBV19 and TRBJ1-5; unclear D gene. The V gene's germline CDR1 is LNHDA and CDR2 SQIVND (reference sequence). This CDR3 region has 15 residues. V lost 1 base to trimming and J lost 4 bases, with 11 bases between them. The CDR3 here is CASSIGARVNQPQHF. CDR3 DNA sequence: TGTGCCAGTAGTATAGGGGCAAGGGTGAATCAGCCCCAGCATTTT.

This chain links TRBV6-1 with TRBJ2-7, with D perhaps matching TRBD2 (6 bases). Trimming cost V 3 bases and J 4 bases, with 16 bases left between them. This CDR3 has 15 amino acids. Germline CDR1 MNHNS, CDR2 SASEGT. CDR3 DNA sequence: TGTGCCAGCAGTGACGGGACTGGGCCCGGTTACGAGCAGTACTTC. This encodes CASSDGTGPGYEQYF.

The chain joins TRBV15 to TRBJ2-5; 9 bases fit TRBD1. The CDR3 is 16 amino acids. V shed 2 bases, J shed 3 bases, and the junction held 7 bases outside the gene matches. CDR1 is LNHNV, CDR2 YYDKDF, per germline (reference sequence). CDR3 in amino acids: CATSRIGQGQKETQYF. CDR3 sequence (DNA): TGTGCCACCAGCAGAATTGGACAGGGGCAGAAAGAGACCCAGTACTTC.

This chain joins TRBV5-1 and TRBJ1-1; the D gene is possibly TRBD1 (5 bases). This CDR3 is 14 amino acids long. Looked up from germline, CDR1 is SGHRS and CDR2 is YFSETQ. Trimming removed 6 bases at V and 1 base at J, with 13 bases between. CDR3 in DNA: TGCGCCAGCATGCCGGGACCCGGGAACACTGAAGCTTTCTTT. Translated, it gives CASMPGPGNTEAFF.

The V gene is TRBV30, the J gene TRBJ2-3; D remains ambiguous. The CDR3 contains 11 residues. The V gene's germline CDR1 is GTSNPN and CDR2 SVGIG (reference sequence). V shed 5 bases and J shed 6 bases, with 9 bases lying between them. This chain's CDR3 is CAWGRKDTQYF. CDR3 in DNA: TGTGCCTGGGGAAGGAAGGATACGCAGTATTTT.

The chain combines TRBV30 with TRBJ2-2; D unresolved. V was cut by 2 bases and J by 7 bases, with 11 bases left in between. Germline V gene data show CDR1 as GTSNPN and CDR2 as SVGIG (reference sequence). The CDR3 sequence is 13 residues long. In nucleotides, the CDR3 is TGTGCCTGGAGTCCACGGCGACGCGGGGAGCTGTTTTTT. Translation: CAWSPRRRGELFF.

The chain links TRBV29-1 to TRBJ2-5; 7 nucleotides line up with TRBD1. The DNA end lines up better with TRBJ2-7; the J call may be wrong. Looked up from germline, CDR1 is SQVTM and CDR2 is ANQGSEA. This CDR3 comprises 13 residues. CDR3 sequence (DNA): TGCAGCGTTGCGGGGACAGATTACTACGAGCAGTACTTC. Translated, it gives CSVAGTDYYEQYF.

The chain uses TRBV7-9 and TRBJ2-1, with 10 positions matching TRBD2. CDR1 is SEHNR, CDR2 FQNEAQ, per germline (reference sequence). The J segment lost 0 bases and the V segment lost 1 base, leaving 0 bases of the junction unmatched. This CDR3 is 16 amino acids long. The CDR3 DNA reads TGTGCCAGCAGCTTAGGGACTAGCGGCTCCTACAATGAGCAGTTCTTC. It codes for CASSLGTSGSYNEQFF.

A few counts support this clone. This chain joins TRBV9 and TRBJ1-6, with no clear D. The length of the CDR3 is 15 residues. V was cut by 0 bases and J by 6 bases, with 10 bases left in between. CDR1 and CDR2 from the germline V gene are SGDLS and YYNGEE. CDR3: CASSVDDVGNSPLHF. CDR3 in DNA: TGTGCCAGCAGCGTAGACGACGTGGGTAATTCACCCCTCCACTTT.

This clone was seen a single time. This chain connects TRBV7-2 to TRBJ1-1; 7 bases line up with TRBD1. Germline assignment: CDR1 SGHTA and CDR2 FQGNSA. Trimming cost V 5 bases and J 5 bases; bases outside gene matches: 5. This CDR3 contains 13 residues. The CDR3 nucleotides read TGTGCCAGCAGCGAACAGGGGAGGACTGAAGCTTTCTTT. Its protein is CASSEQGRTEAFF.

This chain connects TRBV12-5 to TRBJ2-6; D not resolved. CDR3 length: 13 residues. Deletions cut 1 base from V and 4 bases from J, with 2 bases between. Germline V gene lookup returns CDR1 LGHNT and CDR2 FRNRAP. CDR3 in DNA: TGTGCTAGTGGTTTGGCCGGGGCCAACGTCCTGACTTTC. Translated, it gives CASGLAGANVLTF.

The chain uses TRBV4-3 and TRBJ2-2; D assignment may be TRBD1 or TRBD2 (5 bases each). The CDR3 length is 14 residues. Germline V CDR1 and CDR2: LGHNA, YSLEER. V lost 4 bases and J 4 bases, leaving 10 bases between the germline ends. CDR3 amino acids: CASSRGPATGELFF. The CDR3 DNA sequence: TGCGCCAGCAGCCGGGGACCTGCCACCGGGGAGCTGTTTTTT.

There are a few counts of this clone. This sequence joins TRBV29-1 and TRBJ2-3, with D uncertain. Germline CDR1 reads SQVTM; CDR2 reads ANQGSEA. The CDR3 extends over 12 amino acids. The CDR3 DNA sequence: TGCACCTTTAAGATTGGGCCAGATACGCAGTATTTT. Protein: CTFKIGPDTQYF.

The chain combines TRBV30 with TRBJ1-6; D perhaps matches TRBD1 (6 bases). Trimming shortened V by 4 bases and J by 9 bases, and 10 bases separated the two germline ends. The CDR3 covers 12 residues. Germline lookup yields CDR1 GTSNPN and CDR2 SVGIG (reference sequence). The CDR3 nucleotides read TGTGCCTGGAATACAGGGAGTTCACCCCTCCACTTT. Translation: CAWNTGSSPLHF. Based on the CDR3 plus reference TRBV30 and TRBJ1-6, the full variable domain is SQTIHQWPATLVQPVGSPLSLECTVEGTSNPNLYWYRQAAGRGLQLLFYSVGIGQISSEVPQNLSASRPQDRQFILSSKKLLLSDSGFYLCAWNTGSSPLHFGNGTRLTVT.

V and J are TRBV9 and TRBJ2-5, with a possible D match to TRBD1 (7 bases). This CDR3 is 15 amino acids long. V shed 0 bases and J shed 5 bases, with 14 bases lying between them. Germline V gene lookup returns CDR1 SGDLS and CDR2 YYNGEE. DNA for the CDR3: TGTGCCAGCAGCGTAGAGGCAGGGGGGACGGAGACCCAGTACTTC. Translation gives CASSVEAGGTETQYF.

This clone was counted between two and nine times. The chain recombines TRBV7-6 with TRBJ2-6, with a possible D match to TRBD2 (7 bases). Germline CDR1 reads SGHVS; CDR2 reads FNYEAQ. Trimming took off 2 bases at V and 4 bases at J, with 9 bases between the two ends. This CDR3 is built from 15 residues. The CDR3 DNA reads TGTGCCAGCAGCTTACGGGGGGCCGGGGCCAACGTCCTGACTTTC. As protein: CASSLRGAGANVLTF.

This chain links TRBV7-8 with TRBJ2-7; D gene uncertain. From germline, CDR1 is SGHVS and CDR2 FQNEAQ. The germline V and J ends were trimmed by 0 bases and 1 base, with 10 bases remaining between them. This CDR3 region has 15 residues. CDR3 region: CASSLALAESYEQYF. For the CDR3, the DNA is TGTGCCAGCAGCTTAGCCCTGGCAGAGTCCTACGAGCAGTACTTC.

The chain couples TRBV7-8 to TRBJ1-1, with 7 positions matching TRBD1. J was trimmed by 4 bases and V by 6 bases; bases with no gene match: 5. This CDR3 has 13 residues. Germline V lookup: CDR1 SGHVS, CDR2 FQNEAQ. CDR3 sequence reads: CASRDRMITEAFF. For the CDR3, the DNA is TGTGCCAGCAGGGACAGGATGATCACTGAAGCTTTCTTT.

The CDR3 is CASSSLAGGRNNEQFF. CDR3 DNA: TGTGCCAGCAGCTCATTAGCGGGGGGTCGAAACAATGAGCAGTTCTTC. This chain connects TRBV11-1 to TRBJ2-1, with 10 bases that match TRBD2. V shed 4 bases, J shed 5 bases, and the junction held 8 bases outside the gene matches. Germline V gives CDR1 SGHAT, CDR2 FQDESV (reference sequence). The CDR3 has 16 residues.

This chain joins TRBV7-2 and TRBJ2-5; D is unresolved. CDR3 length equals 14 residues. The germline V gene has CDR1 SGHTA and CDR2 FQGNSA. The V end was cut by 4 bases, the J end by 2 bases, with 11 bases between. CDR3 amino acids: CASSYGPDQETQYF. The CDR3 DNA reads as TGTGCCAGCAGCTACGGACCGGATCAAGAGACCCAGTACTTC.

This clone was detected a few times. Here the CDR3 DNA reads TGTGCCAGCAGTGAATCGGAGACCCAGTACTTC. Protein sequence: CASSESETQYF. The chain joins TRBV2 to TRBJ2-5; D not resolved. Germline V gene sequence: CDR1 SNHLY, CDR2 FYNNEI. V was cut by 2 bases and J by 5 bases, with 3 bases left in between. The CDR3 is made up of 11 amino acids.

This sequence joins TRBV29-1 and TRBJ2-7, with 11 nucleotides matching TRBD1. Germline V CDR1 and CDR2: SQVTM, ANQGSEA. V lost 3 bases and J lost 2; bases outside the gene matches: 9. The CDR3 spans 16 residues. In DNA form, the CDR3 reads TGCAGCGTTGATGGACAGGGGGCTTTCGGGGCCTACGAGCAGTACTTC. Protein product: CSVDGQGAFGAYEQYF.

The chain employs TRBV7-3 and TRBJ2-3; possibly TRBD2 for D (5 bases). The CDR3 is 15 residues long. V dropped 4 bases and J dropped 2 bases, with 13 bases sitting between them. Looked up from germline, CDR1 is SGHTA and CDR2 is FQGTGA. CDR3 DNA sequence: TGTGCCAGCAGCTCTTCCGGGGAGCTCACAGATACGCAGTATTTT. Its translation is CASSSSGELTDTQYF.